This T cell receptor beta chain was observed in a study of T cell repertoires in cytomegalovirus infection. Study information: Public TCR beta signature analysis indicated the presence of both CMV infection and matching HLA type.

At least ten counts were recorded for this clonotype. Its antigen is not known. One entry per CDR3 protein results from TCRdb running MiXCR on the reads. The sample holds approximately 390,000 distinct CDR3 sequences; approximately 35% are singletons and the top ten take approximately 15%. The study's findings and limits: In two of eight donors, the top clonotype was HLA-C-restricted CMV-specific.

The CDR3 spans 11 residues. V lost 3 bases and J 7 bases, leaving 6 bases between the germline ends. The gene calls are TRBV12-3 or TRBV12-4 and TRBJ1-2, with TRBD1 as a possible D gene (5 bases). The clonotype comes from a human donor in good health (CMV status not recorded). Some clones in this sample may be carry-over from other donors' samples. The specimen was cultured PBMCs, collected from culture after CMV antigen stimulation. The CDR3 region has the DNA TGTGCCAGCAGTTTGGGGCGTGGCTACACCTTC. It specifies CASSLGRGYTF.